This TCR beta chain is from a study of T cell repertoires in ileal Crohn's disease. Study background: Operated complications were stricturing disease (roughly 60%) and penetrating disease (about 40%). General study results and limits: Clonal expansions were more frequent in active smokers than non-smokers at surgery.

CDR3 length: 14 residues. Germline V gives CDR1 SGDLS, CDR2 YYNGEE. The V and J ends lost 0 bases and 2 bases, in that order; junction bases with no gene match: 2. Per sample, roughly 530 nanograms of biopsy DNA were TCRB immunosequenced. Profiled with immunoSEQ multiplex PCR; TCRdb holds only in-frame clones, not every one. The sample has around 8,900 clones, around 82% seen once. Regarding time point: neoterminal ileum biopsy at postoperative endoscopy, about 6 months after surgery. Patients were adults with ileal or ileocolonic Crohn's disease needing resection. On this clone itself: Its target is unknown.

V is TRBV9 and J is TRBJ2-7; 7 nucleotides align to TRBD2. What was sequenced was ileal tissue. This sequence originates from an adult with Crohn's disease. Here the CDR3 reads CASSVAGGPYEQYF. The CDR3 DNA follows: TGTGCCAGCAGCGTAGCGGGAGGACCCTACGAGCAGTACTTC.